This TCR beta chain originates from a study of CD4+ T cells in melanoma. The CDR3 runs to 15 residues. V lost 9 bases, J lost 1 base, and 18 bases lay in between. Germline lookup yields CDR1 SEHNR and CDR2 FQNEAQ (reference sequence). In this sample, this clone turned up once. The target antigen is unknown. Whole-study results and caveats: In melanoma, neoantigen-specific CD4+ T cells reportedly differed in differentiation state.

Clones were sequenced by immunoSEQ multiplex PCR, and TCRdb holds only the in-frame ones, with some missing. The top ten clones hold around 3.3% of a sample with some 120,000 clones, over 80% of them seen once. The sample consisted of peripheral blood. The receptor comes from a human donor with melanoma. The genes are TRBV7-9 and TRBJ1-1; no definite D call. CDR3 sequence: CARKPLRGSNTEAFF. Here the CDR3 DNA reads TGTGCCAGAAAGCCCCTCCGGGGTTCGAACACTGAAGCTTTCTTT.